Below, 18 T cell receptor beta chains from the same sample are listed, as sequenced in a study of technical replicates of blood from a handful of donors. Sequenced by immunoSEQ multiplex PCR; TCRdb stores in-frame clones only, minus some. Seen here are about 85,000 clones, about 94% observed once, and the top ten hold roughly 0.25%. Sequenced input: T cells isolated from PBMCs. The receptors derive from a human donor in good health.

V and J are TRBV6-1 and TRBJ1-5; D possibly corresponds to TRBD1 (5 bases). Germline V gene lookup returns CDR1 MNHNS and CDR2 SASEGT. Trimming removed 5 bases from V and 6 bases from J, with 14 bases in between. This CDR3 comprises 14 residues. CDR3 DNA: TGTGCCAGCAGTCCGGGGGAGTGGGCTCAGCCCCAGCATTTT. It codes for CASSPGEWAQPQHF.

This clone has only one observation. The genes are TRBV5-1 and TRBJ2-1; the match to TRBD2 covers 11 bases. Germline V lookup: CDR1 SGHRS, CDR2 YFSETQ. This CDR3 contains 13 residues. J was trimmed by 4 bases and V by 7 bases; bases with no gene match: 1. The CDR3 nucleotides are TGCGCCAGCGGGACTAGCGGTTACAATGAGCAGTTCTTC. This codes for CASGTSGYNEQFF.

The rearrangement uses TRBV4-1 and TRBJ2-1; D may be TRBD2 (5 bases). CDR3 size: 16 residues. V was clipped by 1 base and J by 2 bases, with 12 bases between them. Germline CDR1 MGHRA, CDR2 YSYEKL. The CDR3 coding sequence is TGCGCCAGCAGCCAAGGCAGCGGATCCACCTACAATGAGCAGTTCTTC. It codes for CASSQGSGSTYNEQFF.

This chain connects TRBV29-1 to TRBJ2-4, with D possibly TRBD1 on 6 matching bases. Germline assignment: CDR1 SQVTM and CDR2 ANQGSEA. The V end lost 0 bases, the J end lost 8 bases, and 11 bases lay between the germline ends. The CDR3 contains 13 residues. CDR3 amino acids: CSVEEGARDIQYF. The CDR3 DNA reads TGCAGCGTTGAAGAGGGGGCAAGGGACATTCAGTACTTC.

The V call is TRBV9, the J call TRBJ1-5, with D maybe TRBD1 (5 bases). Deletions cut 0 bases from V and 3 bases from J, with 13 bases between. Per the germline V gene, CDR1 is SGDLS and CDR2 is YYNGEE. The CDR3 consists of 16 residues. The CDR3 here is CASSVGGDSINQPQHF. CDR3 coding DNA: TGTGCCAGCAGCGTAGGAGGAGACAGCATCAATCAGCCCCAGCATTTT.

This chain links TRBV6-6 with TRBJ1-2, with a weak D call TRBD1 (6 bases). This CDR3 is 15 amino acids long. Trimming stripped 0 bases from V and 7 bases from J, with 15 bases between. Germline V gene data show CDR1 as MNHNY and CDR2 as SVGAGI (reference sequence). This chain's CDR3 is CASSYSTGGGSGYTF. CDR3 sequence (DNA): TGTGCCAGCAGTTACTCGACGGGAGGGGGGAGTGGCTACACCTTC.

The V call is TRBV6-1, the J call TRBJ2-1, with D possibly being TRBD2 (5 bases). V was clipped by 6 bases and J by 2 bases, with 11 bases between them. Per the germline V gene, CDR1 is MNHNS and CDR2 is SASEGT. CDR3 length: 14 amino acids. Here the CDR3 DNA reads TGTGCCAGCAGCCTAGACTACGCCTACAATGAGCAGTTCTTC. Protein product: CASSLDYAYNEQFF.

This chain joins TRBV2 and TRBJ2-3; 9 bases agree with TRBD2. The CDR3 spans 15 residues. V shed 9 bases and J 1 base; nucleotides not matched to a gene: 8. The germline V gene encodes CDR1 SNHLY and CDR2 FYNNEI. The DNA of the CDR3 is TGTGCCAGACGAAAGCGGGGGGCCGGCACAGATACGCAGTATTTT. Its protein is CARRKRGAGTDTQYF.

V and J are TRBV28 and TRBJ1-6; D may be TRBD1 (5 bases). V dropped 6 bases and J dropped 9 bases, with 15 bases sitting between them. The CDR3 extends over 14 amino acids. The germline CDR1 and CDR2 sequences are MDHEN and SYDVKM. Written as DNA, the CDR3 is TGTGCCAGCAGGCCTTGGTGGGGCGGTTCACCCCTCCACTTT. Its translation is CASRPWWGGSPLHF.

The chain recombines TRBV5-1 with TRBJ2-7; tentative D call: TRBD1 (5 bases). Germline V gene lookup returns CDR1 SGHRS and CDR2 YFSETQ. Trimming stripped 2 bases from V and 7 bases from J, with 19 bases between. There are 15 residues in the CDR3. The CDR3 bases are TGCGCCAGCAGCTTTGGACGGACATCCAAGGGGGAGCAGTACTTC. The encoded protein is CASSFGRTSKGEQYF.

This clone was recorded once. The V call is TRBV5-1, the J call TRBJ2-1; D not certain. The CDR3 runs to 13 residues. The V gene lost 7 bases and the J gene lost 5 bases, with 13 bases spanning the gap. The germline V gene encodes CDR1 SGHRS and CDR2 YFSETQ. The CDR3 loop is CASRLLPDNEQFF. Written as DNA, the CDR3 is TGCGCCAGCCGCCTACTACCAGACAATGAGCAGTTCTTC.

CDR3 residues: CASSLSSGANTGELFF. The CDR3 DNA sequence: TGCGCCAGCAGCTTGAGTAGCGGGGCGAACACCGGGGAGCTGTTTTTT. V gene TRBV5-1 combines with J gene TRBJ2-2; 8 bases fit TRBD2. After removal of 1 base from V and 0 bases from J, the junction contained 2 bases not matched to a gene. Looked up from germline, CDR1 is SGHRS and CDR2 is YFSETQ. This CDR3 is built from 16 residues.

This chain uses TRBV27 with TRBJ2-1; 7 bases line up with TRBD1. The V and J ends lost 3 bases and 4 bases, in that order; junction bases with no gene match: 3. The CDR3 has 14 residues. CDR1 and CDR2 (germline): MNHEY, SMNVEV (reference sequence). The CDR3 DNA follows: TGTGCCAGCAGTTTTCGGGACAGTTACAATGAGCAGTTCTTC. Amino acid sequence: CASSFRDSYNEQFF.

The chain is built from TRBV7-9 and TRBJ1-5, with TRBD1 identical over 8 bases. With 4 bases clipped from V and 6 bases from J, the junction kept 11 bases outside the gene matches. In germline, CDR1 is SEHNR, CDR2 FQNEAQ (reference sequence). CDR3 length: 16 residues. CDR3: CASSSADRGGSQPQHF. DNA for the CDR3: TGTGCCAGCAGCTCCGCCGACAGGGGAGGGAGTCAGCCCCAGCATTTT. The whole variable domain, filled in from reference TRBV7-9 and TRBJ1-5, reads DTGVSQNPRHKITKRGQNVTFRCDPISEHNRLYWYRQTLGQGPEFLTYFQNEAQLEKSRLLSDRFSAERPKGSFSTLEIQRTEQGDSAMYLCASSSADRGGSQPQHFGDGTRLSIL.

The chain carries TRBV4-2 and TRBJ1-4; D may be TRBD1 (5 bases). Trimming took 0 bases from V and 8 from J, leaving 22 bases between them. Germline V gives CDR1 LGHNA, CDR2 YNFKEQ. There are 18 residues in the CDR3. The CDR3 is CASSQDEVSPSRGEKLFF. The CDR3 nucleotides read TGTGCCAGCAGCCAAGATGAAGTTTCGCCGTCTCGGGGGGAAAAACTGTTTTTT.

The rearrangement links TRBV6-5 to TRBJ2-3; TRBD1 aligns across 7 bases. The CDR3 is made up of 14 amino acids. Germline V gene lookup returns CDR1 MNHEY and CDR2 SVGAGI. The ends lost 2 bases at V and 3 bases at J; junction bases unmatched: 2. CDR3 nucleotide sequence: TGTGCCAGCAGTTACCGACAGGGAACAGATACGCAGTATTTT. Protein product: CASSYRQGTDTQYF.

The rearrangement links TRBV4-1 to TRBJ1-5; the D is unclear. This CDR3 is 17 amino acids long. V was pared by 1 base and J by 0 bases, with 13 bases between. CDR1 MGHRA and CDR2 YSYEKL come from the germline V gene. The CDR3 DNA sequence: TGCGCCAGCAGCCAAGTTCTTGCAGTTAATAGCAATCAGCCCCAGCATTTT. It yields the protein CASSQVLAVNSNQPQHF.

This clone was detected only a few times. This rearrangement joins TRBV13 to TRBJ1-1, with TRBD1 matching over 7 bases. This CDR3 is 12 amino acids long. CDR1 PRHDT and CDR2 FYEKMQ come from the germline V gene (reference sequence). V was clipped by 5 bases and J by 8 bases; unmatched bases: 5. Here the CDR3 reads CASSPLDREAFF. Here the CDR3 DNA reads TGTGCCAGCAGCCCATTGGACAGGGAAGCTTTCTTT.